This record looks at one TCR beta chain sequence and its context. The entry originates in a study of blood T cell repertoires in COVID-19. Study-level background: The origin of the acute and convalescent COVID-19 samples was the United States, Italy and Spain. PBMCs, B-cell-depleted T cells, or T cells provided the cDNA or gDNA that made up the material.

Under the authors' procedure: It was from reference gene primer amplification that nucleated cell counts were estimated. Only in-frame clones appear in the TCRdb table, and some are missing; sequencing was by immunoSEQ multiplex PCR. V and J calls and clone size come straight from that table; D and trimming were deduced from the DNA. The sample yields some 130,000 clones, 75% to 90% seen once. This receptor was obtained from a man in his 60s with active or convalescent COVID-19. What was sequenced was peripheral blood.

The CDR3 loop reads CASSRKPGTTNEQFF. The CDR3 coding sequence is TGTGCCAGCAGCCGAAAACCCGGGACTACCAATGAGCAGTTCTTC. This rearrangement joins TRBV6-5 to TRBJ2-1; 7 bases fit TRBD2. V shed 6 bases and J 6 bases; nucleotides not matched to a gene: 11. The CDR3 is made up of 15 amino acids. CDR1 is MNHEY and CDR2 is SVGAGI in the germline V gene.